Listed here is a single T cell receptor beta chain. Method: immunoSEQ multiplex PCR; TCRdb's copy keeps in-frame clones and lacks some. The sample includes around 2,000,000 clones, about 95% of them seen just once. This entry belongs to a study of shared clonotypes between healthy human individuals. Naive CD8 cells, CD45RO-negative and positively selected for CCR7, excluded terminally differentiated effector memory CD45RA+ cells. Deletions cut 3 bases from V and 0 bases from J, with 11 bases between. The CDR3 length is 15 residues. Germline CDR1 is MGHRA and CDR2 is YSYEKL. The rearrangement uses TRBV4-1 and TRBJ1-1, with D hard to call. Material for sequencing was naive CD8+ T cells sorted from blood. This TCR came from a man younger than 35 in good health. The CDR3 DNA reads as TGCGCCAGCAGCCATCACAGCTTAATGAACACTGAAGCTTTCTTT. This sequence encodes CASSHHSLMNTEAFF.